The 9 T cell receptor beta chains below come from one sample, sequenced in a study of T cells after posttransplantation cyclophosphamide. The method was immunoSEQ multiplex PCR; TCRdb's version includes in-frame clones alone and lacks a portion of them. The repertoire has about 28,000 clones, more than 80% of them found once; the top ten carry less than 3.5%. The sequencing sample was made of PBMCs. Receptors were obtained from a middle-aged man.

This clone was observed once. The V call is TRBV19, the J call TRBJ1-5; TRBD1 might be the D (5 bases). Germline CDR1 and CDR2: LNHDA and SQIVND (reference sequence). The CDR3 is 15 residues long. Trimming stripped 5 bases from V and 4 bases from J, with 15 bases between. The CDR3 DNA reads TGTGCCAGTAGTTTCGCAAAGGGGAGGAATCAGCCCCAGCATTTT. Translating it yields CASSFAKGRNQPQHF. Together with reference TRBV19 and TRBJ1-5, the CDR3 gives the full variable domain: DGGITQSPKYLFRKEGQNVTLSCEQNLNHDAMYWYRQDPGQGLRLIYYSQIVNDFQKGDIAEGYSVSREKKESFPLTVTSAQKNPTAFYLCASSFAKGRNQPQHFGDGTRLSIL.

V is TRBV5-1 and J is TRBJ2-7; 7 bases match TRBD2. With V trimmed by 0 bases and J by 5 bases, 20 bases remained unmatched. The length of the CDR3 is 19 residues. Germline CDR1 reads SGHRS; CDR2 reads YFSETQ. In nucleotides, the CDR3 is TGCGCCAGCAGCTTGGGTTCGGGCGGGAGTTTAAGCTCGGCCAACGAGCAGTACTTC. Its translation: CASSLGSGGSLSSANEQYF. The full variable domain, its missing parts supplied by reference TRBV5-1 and TRBJ2-7, is KAGVTQTPRYLIKTRGQQVTLSCSPISGHRSVSWYQQTPGQGLQFLFEYFSETQRNKGNFPGRFSGRQFSNSRSEMNVSTLELGDSALYLCASSLGSGGSLSSANEQYFGPGTRLTVT.

J is TRBJ2-5 and V is TRBV7-9, with 7 positions matching TRBD1. Judging by the DNA end, TRBJ2-7 fits better; the J call may be wrong. The CDR3 is 16 residues long. Germline values: CDR1 SEHNR, CDR2 FQNEAQ (reference sequence). CDR3 residues: CASSLINRDSTYEQYF. For the CDR3, the DNA is TGTGCCAGCAGCTTAATCAACCGGGACAGCACCTACGAGCAGTACTTC.

The chain carries TRBV5-1 and TRBJ2-1; tentatively, D is TRBD1 (6 bases). Germline loops: CDR1 SGHRS, CDR2 YFSETQ. Trimming stripped 4 bases from V and 2 bases from J, with 13 bases between. The CDR3 contains 15 residues. CDR3 nucleotides: TGCGCCAGCAGCCAGCAGGGGTTGGCCTACAATGAGCAGTTCTTC. This encodes CASSQQGLAYNEQFF.

This chain joins TRBV11-3 and TRBJ2-7; D is uncertain. The CDR3 extends over 13 amino acids. Germline V gene data show CDR1 as SGHNT and CDR2 as YENEEA. V was shortened by 5 bases and J by 2 bases, with 10 bases between the two germline ends. The CDR3 nucleotides read TGTGCCAGCAGCAACCGGGTCACCTACGAGCAGTACTTC. It codes for CASSNRVTYEQYF.

In this sample, this clone turned up a few times. The same CDR3 can be traced to other DNA sequences in this sample. The gene calls are TRBV6-5 and TRBJ2-1, with 7 bases lining up with TRBD2. Germline assignment: CDR1 MNHEY and CDR2 SVGAGI. The CDR3 covers 15 residues. After removal of 4 bases from V and 1 base from J, the junction contained 4 bases not matched to a gene. CDR3: CASSFSRESYNEQFF. Written as DNA, the CDR3 is TGTGCCAGCAGTTTCTCGCGGGAGTCCTACAATGAGCAGTTCTTC.

V usage is TRBV2 and J usage is TRBJ2-5; a weak D match, TRBD1 (6 bases). Trimming stripped 4 bases from V and 5 bases from J, with 11 bases between. Germline loops: CDR1 SNHLY, CDR2 FYNNEI. The length of the CDR3 is 13 residues. CDR3 nucleotide sequence: TGTGCCAGCAGTGGTGGGGGCGGTGAGACCCAGTACTTC. Translated, it gives CASSGGGGETQYF.

This chain links TRBV7-9 with TRBJ2-5; no reliable D call. CDR3 length equals 14 residues. Germline V gene sequence: CDR1 SEHNR, CDR2 FQNEAQ (reference sequence). V lost 5 bases and J 7 bases, leaving 17 bases between the germline ends. The CDR3 sequence is CASSLLKTPATQYF. The DNA for the CDR3 is TGTGCCAGCAGCCTCCTGAAGACACCGGCGACCCAGTACTTC.

The chain has TRBV7-3 and TRBJ2-2; 8 bases agree with TRBD1. The CDR3 sequence is 14 residues long. Germline CDR1 SGHTA, CDR2 FQGTGA. V trimming: 6 bases; J trimming: 3 bases; junction bases outside the gene matches: 3. CDR3 nucleotide sequence: TGTGCCAGCAGGTCGACAGGGGACACCGGGGAGCTGTTTTTT. It specifies CASRSTGDTGELFF.